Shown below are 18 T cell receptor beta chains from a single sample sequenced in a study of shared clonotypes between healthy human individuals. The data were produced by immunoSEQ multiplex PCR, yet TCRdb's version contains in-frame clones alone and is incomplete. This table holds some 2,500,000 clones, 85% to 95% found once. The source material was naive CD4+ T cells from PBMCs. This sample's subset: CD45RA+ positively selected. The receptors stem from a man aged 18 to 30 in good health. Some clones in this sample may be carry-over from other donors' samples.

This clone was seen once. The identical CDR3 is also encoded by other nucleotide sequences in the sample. CDR3: CASSLPGQPQHF. As DNA, the CDR3 is TGTGCCAGCAGTTTACCAGGTCAGCCCCAGCATTTT. J is TRBJ1-5 and V is TRBV28; D is ambiguous. From germline, CDR1 is MDHEN and CDR2 SYDVKM. Trimming removed 2 bases from V and 6 bases from J, with 5 bases in between. The CDR3 runs to 12 residues.

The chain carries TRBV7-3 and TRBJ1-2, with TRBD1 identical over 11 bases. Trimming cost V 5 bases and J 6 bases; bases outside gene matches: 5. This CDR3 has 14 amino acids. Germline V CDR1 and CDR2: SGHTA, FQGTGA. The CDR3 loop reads CASSLGQGVNGYTF. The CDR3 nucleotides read TGTGCCAGCAGCCTGGGACAGGGGGTGAATGGCTACACCTTC.

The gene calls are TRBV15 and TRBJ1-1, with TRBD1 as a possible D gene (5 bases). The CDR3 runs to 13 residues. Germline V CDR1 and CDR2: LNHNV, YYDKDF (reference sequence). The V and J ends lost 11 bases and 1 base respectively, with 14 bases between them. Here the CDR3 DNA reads TGTGCCTCTAAGGGCAGGGCGAACACTGAAGCTTTCTTT. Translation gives CASKGRANTEAFF.

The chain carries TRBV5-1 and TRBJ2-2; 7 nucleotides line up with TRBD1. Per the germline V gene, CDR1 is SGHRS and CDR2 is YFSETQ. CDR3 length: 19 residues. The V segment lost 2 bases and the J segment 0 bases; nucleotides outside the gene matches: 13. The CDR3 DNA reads TGCGCCAGCAGCTTTCCATACACAGGGGTTCAAACGAACACCGGGGAGCTGTTTTTT. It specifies CASSFPYTGVQTNTGELFF.

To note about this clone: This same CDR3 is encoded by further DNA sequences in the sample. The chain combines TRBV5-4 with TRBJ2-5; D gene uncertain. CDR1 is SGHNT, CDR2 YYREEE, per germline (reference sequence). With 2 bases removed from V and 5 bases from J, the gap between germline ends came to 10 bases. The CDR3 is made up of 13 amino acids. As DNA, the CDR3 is TGTGCCAGCAGCTTAGACCCCACCGAGACCCAGTACTTC. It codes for CASSLDPTETQYF.

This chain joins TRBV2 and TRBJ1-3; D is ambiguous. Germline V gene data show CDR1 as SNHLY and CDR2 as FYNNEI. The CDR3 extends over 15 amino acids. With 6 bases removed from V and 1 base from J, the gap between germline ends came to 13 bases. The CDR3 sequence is CASSKNGGSGNTIYF. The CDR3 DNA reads TGTGCCAGCAGCAAGAATGGAGGGTCTGGAAACACCATATATTTT.

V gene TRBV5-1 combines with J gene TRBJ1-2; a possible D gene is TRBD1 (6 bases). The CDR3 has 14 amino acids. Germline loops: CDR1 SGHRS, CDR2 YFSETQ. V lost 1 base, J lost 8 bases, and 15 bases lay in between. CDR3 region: CASSLSDSPRGYTF. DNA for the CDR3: TGCGCCAGCAGCTTGTCGGACAGCCCGAGGGGCTACACCTTC.

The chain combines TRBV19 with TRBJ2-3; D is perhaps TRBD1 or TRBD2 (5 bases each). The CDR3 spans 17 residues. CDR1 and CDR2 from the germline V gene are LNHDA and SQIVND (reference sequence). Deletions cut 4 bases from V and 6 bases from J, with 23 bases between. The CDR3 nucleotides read TGTGCCAGTAGTACCTGGGACGGAGTCCAGAGAGGGGATACGCAGTATTTT. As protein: CASSTWDGVQRGDTQYF.

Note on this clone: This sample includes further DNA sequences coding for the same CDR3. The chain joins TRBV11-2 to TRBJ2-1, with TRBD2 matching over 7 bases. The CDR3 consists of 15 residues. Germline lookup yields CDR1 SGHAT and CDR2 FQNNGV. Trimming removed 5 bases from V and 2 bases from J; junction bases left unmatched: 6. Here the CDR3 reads CASSPSGETYNEQFF. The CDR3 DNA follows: TGTGCCAGCAGCCCGAGCGGGGAGACCTACAATGAGCAGTTCTTC.

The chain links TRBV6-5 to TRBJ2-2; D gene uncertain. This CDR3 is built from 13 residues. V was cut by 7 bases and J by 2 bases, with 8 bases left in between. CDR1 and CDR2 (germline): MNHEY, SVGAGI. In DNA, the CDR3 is TGTGCCAGCAAAGACCAAAACACCGGGGAGCTGTTTTTT. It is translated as CASKDQNTGELFF.

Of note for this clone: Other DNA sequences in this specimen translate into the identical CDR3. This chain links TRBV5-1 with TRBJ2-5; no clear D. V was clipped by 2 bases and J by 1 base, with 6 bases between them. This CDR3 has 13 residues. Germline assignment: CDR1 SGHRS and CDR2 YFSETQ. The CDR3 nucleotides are TGCGCCAGCAGCTTCTCACCCCAAGAGACCCAGTACTTC. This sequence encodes CASSFSPQETQYF.

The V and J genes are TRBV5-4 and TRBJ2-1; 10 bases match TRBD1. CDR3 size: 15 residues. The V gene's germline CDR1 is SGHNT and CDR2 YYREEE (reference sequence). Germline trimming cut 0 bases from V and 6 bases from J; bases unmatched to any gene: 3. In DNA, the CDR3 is TGTGCCAGCAGCTTGGCGCGACAGGGGGCCAATGAGCAGTTCTTC. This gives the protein CASSLARQGANEQFF.

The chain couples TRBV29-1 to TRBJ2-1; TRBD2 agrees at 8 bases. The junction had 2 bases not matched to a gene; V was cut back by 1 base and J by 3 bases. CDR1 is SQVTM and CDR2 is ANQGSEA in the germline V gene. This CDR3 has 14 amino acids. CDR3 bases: TGCAGCGTTGAAGCTAGCGGGTACTACAATGAGCAGTTCTTC. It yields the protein CSVEASGYYNEQFF.

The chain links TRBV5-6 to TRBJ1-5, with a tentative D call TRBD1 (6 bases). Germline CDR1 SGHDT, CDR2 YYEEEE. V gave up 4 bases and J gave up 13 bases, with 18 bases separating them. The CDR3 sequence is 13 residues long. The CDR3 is CASSRRTAPRQHF. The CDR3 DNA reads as TGTGCCAGCAGCAGAAGGACAGCCCCAAGACAGCATTTT.

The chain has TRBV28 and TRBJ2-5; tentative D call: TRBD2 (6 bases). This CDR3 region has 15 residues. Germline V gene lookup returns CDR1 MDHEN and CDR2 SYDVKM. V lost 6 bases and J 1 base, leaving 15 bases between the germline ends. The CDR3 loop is CASRSPRGTQETQYF. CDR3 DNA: TGTGCCAGCAGATCCCCTCGGGGGACCCAAGAGACCCAGTACTTC.

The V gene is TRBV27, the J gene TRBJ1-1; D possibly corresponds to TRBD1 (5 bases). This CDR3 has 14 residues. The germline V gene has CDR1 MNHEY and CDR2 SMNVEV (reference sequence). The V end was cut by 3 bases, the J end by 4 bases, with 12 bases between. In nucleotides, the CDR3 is TGTGCCAGCAGTTTCTCAGGGTGGGGCACTGAAGCTTTCTTT. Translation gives CASSFSGWGTEAFF.

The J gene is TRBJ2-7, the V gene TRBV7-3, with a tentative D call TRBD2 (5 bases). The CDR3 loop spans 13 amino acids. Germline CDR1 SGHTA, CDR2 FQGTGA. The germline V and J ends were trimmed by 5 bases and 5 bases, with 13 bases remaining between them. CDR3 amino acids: CASSPGMSHEQYF. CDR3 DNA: TGTGCCAGCAGCCCGGGAATGTCCCACGAGCAGTACTTC.

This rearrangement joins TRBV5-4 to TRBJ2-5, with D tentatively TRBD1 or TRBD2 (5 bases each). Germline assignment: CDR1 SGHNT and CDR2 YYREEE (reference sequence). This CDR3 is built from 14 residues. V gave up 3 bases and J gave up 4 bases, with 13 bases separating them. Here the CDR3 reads CASSWGTQGETQYF. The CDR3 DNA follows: TGTGCCAGCAGCTGGGGGACGCAAGGAGAGACCCAGTACTTC.